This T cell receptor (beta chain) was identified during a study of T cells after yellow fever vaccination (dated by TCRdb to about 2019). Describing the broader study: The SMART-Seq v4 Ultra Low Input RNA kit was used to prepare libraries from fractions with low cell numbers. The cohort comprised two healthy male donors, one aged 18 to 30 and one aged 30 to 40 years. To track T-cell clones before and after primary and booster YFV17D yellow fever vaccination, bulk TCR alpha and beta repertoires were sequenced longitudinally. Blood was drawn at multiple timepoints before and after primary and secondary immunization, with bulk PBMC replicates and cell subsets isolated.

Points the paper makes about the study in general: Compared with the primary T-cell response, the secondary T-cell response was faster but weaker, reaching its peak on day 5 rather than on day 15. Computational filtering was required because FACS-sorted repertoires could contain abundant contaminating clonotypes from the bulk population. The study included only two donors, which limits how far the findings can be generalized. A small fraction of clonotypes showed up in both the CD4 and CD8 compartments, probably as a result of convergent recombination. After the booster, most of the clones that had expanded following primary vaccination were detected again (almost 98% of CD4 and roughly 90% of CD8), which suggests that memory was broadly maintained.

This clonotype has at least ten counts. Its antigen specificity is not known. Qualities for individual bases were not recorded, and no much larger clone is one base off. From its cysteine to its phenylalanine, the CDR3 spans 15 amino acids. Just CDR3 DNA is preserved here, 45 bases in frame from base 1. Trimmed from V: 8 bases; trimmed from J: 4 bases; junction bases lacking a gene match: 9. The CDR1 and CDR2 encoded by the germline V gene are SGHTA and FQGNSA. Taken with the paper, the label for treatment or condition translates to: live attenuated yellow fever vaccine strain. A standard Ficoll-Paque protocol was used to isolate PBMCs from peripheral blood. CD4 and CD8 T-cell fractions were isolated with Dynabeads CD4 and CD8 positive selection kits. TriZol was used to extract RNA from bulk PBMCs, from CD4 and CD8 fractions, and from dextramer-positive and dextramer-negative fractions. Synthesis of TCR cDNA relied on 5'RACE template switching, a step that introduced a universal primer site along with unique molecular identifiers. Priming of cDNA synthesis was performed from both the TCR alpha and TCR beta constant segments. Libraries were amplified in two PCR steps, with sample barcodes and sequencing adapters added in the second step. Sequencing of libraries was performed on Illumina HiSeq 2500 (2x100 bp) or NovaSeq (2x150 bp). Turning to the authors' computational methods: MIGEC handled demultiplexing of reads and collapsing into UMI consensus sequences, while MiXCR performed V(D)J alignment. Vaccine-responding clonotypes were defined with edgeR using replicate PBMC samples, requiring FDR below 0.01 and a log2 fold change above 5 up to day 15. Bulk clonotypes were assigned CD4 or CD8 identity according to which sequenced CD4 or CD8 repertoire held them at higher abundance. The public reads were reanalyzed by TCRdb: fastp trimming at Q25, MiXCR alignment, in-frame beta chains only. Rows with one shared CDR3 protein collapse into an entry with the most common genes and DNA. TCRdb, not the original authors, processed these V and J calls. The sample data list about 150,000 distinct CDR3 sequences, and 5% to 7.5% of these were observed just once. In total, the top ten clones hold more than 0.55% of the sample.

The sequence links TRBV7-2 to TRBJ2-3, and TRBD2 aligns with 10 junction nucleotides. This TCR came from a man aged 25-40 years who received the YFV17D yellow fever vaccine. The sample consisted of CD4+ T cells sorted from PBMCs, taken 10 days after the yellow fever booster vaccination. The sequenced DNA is TGTGCCAGCGTACGGTCTAGCGGGAGACCAGATACGCAGTATTTT. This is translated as CASVRSSGRPDTQYF.